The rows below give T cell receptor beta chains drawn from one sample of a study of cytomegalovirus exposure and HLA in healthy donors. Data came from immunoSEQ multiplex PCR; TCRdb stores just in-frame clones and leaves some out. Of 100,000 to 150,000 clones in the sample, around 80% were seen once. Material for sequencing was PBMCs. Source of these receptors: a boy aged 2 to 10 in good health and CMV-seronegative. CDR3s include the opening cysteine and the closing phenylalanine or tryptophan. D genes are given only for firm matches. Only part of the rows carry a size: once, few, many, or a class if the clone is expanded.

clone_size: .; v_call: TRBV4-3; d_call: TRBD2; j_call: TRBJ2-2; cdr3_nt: TGCGCCAGCAGCCAAGAGCGGGGGGAAGTCACCGGGGAGCTGTTTTTT; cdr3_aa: CASSQERGEVTGELFF
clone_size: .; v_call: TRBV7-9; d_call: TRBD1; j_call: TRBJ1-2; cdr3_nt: TGTGCCAGCAGCCCAAGACAGGGGTCCTATGGCTACACCTTC; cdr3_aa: CASSPRQGSYGYTF
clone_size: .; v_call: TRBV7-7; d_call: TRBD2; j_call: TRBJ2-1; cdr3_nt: TGTGCTAGCAGCCCTAGCGGAGCGTACAATGAGCAGTTCTTC; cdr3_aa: CASSPSGAYNEQFF
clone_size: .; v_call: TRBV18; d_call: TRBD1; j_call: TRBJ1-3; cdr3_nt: TGTGCCAGCTCACCAGAGACAGGGGGCATCAACACCATATATTTT; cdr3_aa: CASSPETGGINTIYF
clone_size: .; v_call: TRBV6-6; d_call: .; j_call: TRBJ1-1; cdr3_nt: TGTGCCAGCAGTTACTTGGGAGCTGAAGCTTTCTTT; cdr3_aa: CASSYLGAEAFF
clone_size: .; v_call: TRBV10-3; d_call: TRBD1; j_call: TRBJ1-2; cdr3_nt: TGTGCTCTCTCCGACCCAGGGACAGGTGTCTATGGCTACACCTTC; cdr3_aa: CALSDPGTGVYGYTF
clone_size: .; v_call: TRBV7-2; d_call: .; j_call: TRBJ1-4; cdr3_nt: TGTGCCAGCAGCTTACAGTTGTTTAATGAAAAACTGTTTTTT; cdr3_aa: CASSLQLFNEKLFF
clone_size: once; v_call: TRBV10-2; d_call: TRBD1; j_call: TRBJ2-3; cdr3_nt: TGCGCCAGCGCGGGGACAGGGGCGGCCTCAGGCACAGATACGCAGTATTTT; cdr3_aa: CASAGTGAASGTDTQYF
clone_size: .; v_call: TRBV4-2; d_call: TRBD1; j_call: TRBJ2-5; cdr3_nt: TGTGCCAGCAGCCAAGTGGGACAGGGGTTGGCCCGCGAGACCCAGTACTTC; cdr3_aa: CASSQVGQGLARETQYF
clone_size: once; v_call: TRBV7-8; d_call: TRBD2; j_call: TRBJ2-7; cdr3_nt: TGTGCCAGCAGCTTAGTTCCACTAGCGGGGAGCTCCTACGAGCAGTACTTC; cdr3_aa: CASSLVPLAGSSYEQYF
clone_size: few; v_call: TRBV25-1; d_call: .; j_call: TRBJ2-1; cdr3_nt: TGTGCCAGCAGTTTGGGAGCCGGAGGGTACAATGAGCAGTTCTTC; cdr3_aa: CASSLGAGGYNEQFF
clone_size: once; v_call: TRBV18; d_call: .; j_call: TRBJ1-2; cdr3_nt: TGTGCCAGCTCACCCACAGGACAGTCAATCACCTATGGCTACACCTTC; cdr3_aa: CASSPTGQSITYGYTF
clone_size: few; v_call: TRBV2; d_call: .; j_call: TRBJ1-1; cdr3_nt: TGTGCCAGCAGTGAATCGACAGGATTTATCAACACTGAAGCTTTCTTT; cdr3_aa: CASSESTGFINTEAFF
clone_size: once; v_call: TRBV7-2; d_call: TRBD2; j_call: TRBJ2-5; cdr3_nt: TGTGCCTCGAAGAGGGGCGGGAGGTTTGAGACCCAGTACTTC; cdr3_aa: CASKRGGRFETQYF
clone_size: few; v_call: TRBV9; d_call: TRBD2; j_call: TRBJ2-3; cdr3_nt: TGTGCCAGCAGCGCACCCCCCGGGACTAGCGGGGGGGTCCGCACAGATACGCAGTATTTT; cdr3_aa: CASSAPPGTSGGVRTDTQYF
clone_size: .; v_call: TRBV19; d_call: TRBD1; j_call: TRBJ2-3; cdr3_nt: TGTGCCAGTAGTCGCCGGGACAGGGAACCAGATACGCAGTATTTT; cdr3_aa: CASSRRDREPDTQYF
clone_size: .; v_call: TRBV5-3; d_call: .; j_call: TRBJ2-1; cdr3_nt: TGTGCCAGAAGGCAAATAGCGGACAATGAGCAGTTCTTC; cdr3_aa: CARRQIADNEQFF
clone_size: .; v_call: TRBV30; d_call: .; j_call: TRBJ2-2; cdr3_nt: TGTGCCTGGAGTACAGGGCGGGACACCGGGGAGCTGTTTTTT; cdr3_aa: CAWSTGRDTGELFF
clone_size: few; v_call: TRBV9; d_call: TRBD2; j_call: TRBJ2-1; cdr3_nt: TGTGCCAGCAGCGCCTCCCTTCCGGAGCGGGAGGGCCAGTCCTACAATGAGCAGTTCTTC; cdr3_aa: CASSASLPEREGQSYNEQFF
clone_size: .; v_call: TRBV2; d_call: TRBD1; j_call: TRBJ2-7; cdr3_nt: TGTGCCAGCAGTGGGGACAGGGACGAGCAGTACTTC; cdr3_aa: CASSGDRDEQYF
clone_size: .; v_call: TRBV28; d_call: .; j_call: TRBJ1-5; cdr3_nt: TGTGCCATCACCACAGGTTCGAGCAATCAGCCCCAGCATTTT; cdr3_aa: CAITTGSSNQPQHF